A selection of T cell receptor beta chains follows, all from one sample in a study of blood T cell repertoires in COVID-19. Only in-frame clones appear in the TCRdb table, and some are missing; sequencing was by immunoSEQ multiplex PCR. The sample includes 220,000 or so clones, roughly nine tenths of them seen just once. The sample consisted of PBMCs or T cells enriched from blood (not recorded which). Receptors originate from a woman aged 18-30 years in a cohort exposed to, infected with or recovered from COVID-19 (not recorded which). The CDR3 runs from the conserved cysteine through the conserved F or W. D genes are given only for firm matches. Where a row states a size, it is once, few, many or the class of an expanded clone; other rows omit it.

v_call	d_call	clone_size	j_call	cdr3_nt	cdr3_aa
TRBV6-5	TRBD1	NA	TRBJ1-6	TGTGCCAGCAGTTTCGACGACAGGGGGAGAGGGTCACCCCTCCACTTT	CASSFDDRGRGSPLHF
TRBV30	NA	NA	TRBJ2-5	TGTGCCTGGAGGGCCGGGGCCGGGGGGACCCAGTACTTC	CAWRAGAGGTQYF
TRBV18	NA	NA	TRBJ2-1	TGTGCCAGCTCACCACCGTCAGGGTACAATGAGCAGTTCTTC	CASSPPSGYNEQFF
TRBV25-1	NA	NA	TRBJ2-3	TGTGCCAGCAGCCAGATAAATACGCAGTATTTT	CASSQINTQYF
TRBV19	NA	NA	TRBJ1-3	TGTGCCAGTAGTATCGACAGAAGAAACACCATATATTTT	CASSIDRRNTIYF
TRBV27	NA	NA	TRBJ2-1	TGTGCCAGCAGGGGAGGCTCTCCGACGGGCTCCTACAATGAGCAGTTCTTC	CASRGGSPTGSYNEQFF
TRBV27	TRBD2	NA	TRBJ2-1	TGTGCCAGCAGTCCAAGCGGGACCTACAATGAGCAGTTCTTC	CASSPSGTYNEQFF
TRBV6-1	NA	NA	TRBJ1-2	TGTGCCAGCAGTGAACGGGCAGCGGTGAGCTATGGCTACACCTTC	CASSERAAVSYGYTF
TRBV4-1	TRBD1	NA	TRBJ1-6	TGCGCCAGCAGCCAAAAGACAGGGTTTAATTCACCCCTCCACTTT	CASSQKTGFNSPLHF
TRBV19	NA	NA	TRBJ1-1	TGTGCCAGTAACCCGGGGAGGGAAAAGACTGAAGCTTTCTTT	CASNPGREKTEAFF
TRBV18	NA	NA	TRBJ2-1	TGTGCCAGCTCACCCAATAGTGGAGATGAGCAGTTCTTC	CASSPNSGDEQFF
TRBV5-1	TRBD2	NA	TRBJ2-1	TGCGCCAGCAGCTTGGCCCCAGCGGGAGAGCCCTACAATGAGCAGTTCTTC	CASSLAPAGEPYNEQFF
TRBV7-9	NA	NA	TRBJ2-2	TGTGCCAGCAGCTTCCTAGGGGGAAGCGGGGAGCTGTTTTTT	CASSFLGGSGELFF
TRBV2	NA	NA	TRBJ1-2	TGTGCCAGCAGTGAAAGGGAGGGCTACACCTTC	CASSEREGYTF
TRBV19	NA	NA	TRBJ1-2	TGTGCCACCGTGGCGGGAGGCCAGAGTTACTATGGCTACACCTTC	CATVAGGQSYYGYTF
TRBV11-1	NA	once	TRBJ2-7	TGTGCCAGCAGCTTAGGTCTGCGGCACGAGCAGTACTTC	CASSLGLRHEQYF
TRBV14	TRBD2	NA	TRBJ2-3	TGTGCCAGCAGCCCACGTCGGCGGGAGATCCCCACAGATACGCAGTATTTT	CASSPRRREIPTDTQYF
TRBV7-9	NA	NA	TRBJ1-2	TGTGCCAGCAGCTTCGAGGGAGGCTACACCTTC	CASSFEGGYTF
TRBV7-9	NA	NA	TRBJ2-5	TGTGCCAGCAGCTCGCAGCGGATAGGCGTGGTGACCCAGTACTTC	CASSSQRIGVVTQYF
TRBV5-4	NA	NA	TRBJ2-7	TGTGCCAGCAGCTTGGACGCTACCTACGAGCAGTACTTC	CASSLDATYEQYF
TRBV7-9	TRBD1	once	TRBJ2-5	TGTGCCAGCAGCTTAATGGGACAGGGGCCACGTAGCCAAGAGACCCAGTACTTC	CASSLMGQGPRSQETQYF
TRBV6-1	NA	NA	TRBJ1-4	TGTGCCAGCAGTGCTCGACCGCAGGGAATGGGTGAAAAACTGTTTTTT	CASSARPQGMGEKLFF
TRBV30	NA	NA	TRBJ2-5	TGTGCCTGGAGTGTACGGGGGACAGAAGCTAAAGAGACCCAGTACTTC	CAWSVRGTEAKETQYF
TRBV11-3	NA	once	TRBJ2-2	TGTGCCAGCAGCCTCCTAGGAACCGGGGAGCTGTTTTTT	CASSLLGTGELFF
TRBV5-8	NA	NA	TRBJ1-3	TGTGCCAGCAGCTTGGACAACCTCCTCTCTGGAAACACCATATATTTT	CASSLDNLLSGNTIYF
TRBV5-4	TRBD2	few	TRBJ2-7	TGTGCCAGCAGCCGGGGGGGCACGGTTTCGTACGAGCAGTACTTC	CASSRGGTVSYEQYF
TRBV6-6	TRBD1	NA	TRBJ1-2	TGTGCCAGCAGTTACGTCGGACAGGGGGCTGGAGGCTACACCTTC	CASSYVGQGAGGYTF
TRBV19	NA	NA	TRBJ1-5	TGTGCCAGTACCATGGGCAGGGCATACAATCAGCCCCAGCATTTT	CASTMGRAYNQPQHF
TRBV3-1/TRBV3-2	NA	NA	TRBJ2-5	TGTGCCAGCAGCCAAGCCGGGGTGGAGACCCAGTACTTC	CASSQAGVETQYF
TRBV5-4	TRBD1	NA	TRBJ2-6	TGTGCCAGCAGCTTCGGGACAGGGGGCTTTGGAGCCAACGTCCTGACTTTC	CASSFGTGGFGANVLTF
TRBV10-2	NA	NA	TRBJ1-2	TGCGCCAGCAGTGGGGCACAGGGAATCTATGGCTACACCTTC	CASSGAQGIYGYTF
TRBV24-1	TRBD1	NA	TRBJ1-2	TGTGCCACCAGTGAGCGTGACAGGGGACGGGAAGGCTACACCTTC	CATSERDRGREGYTF
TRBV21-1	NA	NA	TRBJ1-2	TGTGCCAGCCACCAAGGGACAACTAACTATGGCTACACCTTC	CASHQGTTNYGYTF
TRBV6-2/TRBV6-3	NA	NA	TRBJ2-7	TGTGCCAGCAGTTTTTACTACGAGCAGTACTTC	CASSFYYEQYF
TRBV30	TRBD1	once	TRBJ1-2	TGTGCCGGCCGGGACAGGTCGTTTGGTGGCTACACCTTC	CAGRDRSFGGYTF
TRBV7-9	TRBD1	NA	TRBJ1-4	TGTGCCAGCAGTTTTTTCCCGGGACAGGGGGAAGAAAAACTGTTTTTT	CASSFFPGQGEEKLFF
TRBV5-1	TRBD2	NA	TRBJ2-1	TGCGCCAGCAGCTTGGGTGGGCTAGCGGCCTACAATGAGCAGTTCTTC	CASSLGGLAAYNEQFF
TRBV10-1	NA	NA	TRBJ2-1	TGCGCCAGCACCCAGGGACTGCACCTCTCCTACAATGAGCAGTTCTTC	CASTQGLHLSYNEQFF
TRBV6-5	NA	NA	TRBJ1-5	TGTGCCAGCAGCCCGGTCGACAATCAGCCCCAGCATTTT	CASSPVDNQPQHF
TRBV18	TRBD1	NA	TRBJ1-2	TGTGCCAGCTCACCTGTAACAGGGGACTCAGGCTATGGCTACACCTTC	CASSPVTGDSGYGYTF
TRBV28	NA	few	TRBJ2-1	TGTGCCAGTCAAGGGGGGGCGGATGAGCAGTTCTTC	CASQGGADEQFF
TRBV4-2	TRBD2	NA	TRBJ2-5	TGTGCCAGCAGCCAAGATTGGAGCGGGGGGGGTCAGACCCAGTACTTC	CASSQDWSGGGQTQYF
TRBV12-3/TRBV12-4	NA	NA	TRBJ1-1	TGTGCCAGCCTCTACAGAACCGCTTTCTTT	CASLYRTAFF
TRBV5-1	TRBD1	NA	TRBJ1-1	TGCGCCAGCAGCCCAAACGGCGGACAGGAGGCTTTCTTT	CASSPNGGQEAFF
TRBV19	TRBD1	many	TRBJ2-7	TGTGCCAGTAGTATAGGGACAGGGTCCTACGAGCAGTACTTC	CASSIGTGSYEQYF
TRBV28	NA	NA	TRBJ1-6	TGTGCCAGCACCAACGTCCACGGTCGGTCACCCCTCCACTTT	CASTNVHGRSPLHF
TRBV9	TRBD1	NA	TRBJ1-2	TGTGCCAGCAGCGCCTGGGCGGGACAGGGGAACTATGGCTACACCTTC	CASSAWAGQGNYGYTF
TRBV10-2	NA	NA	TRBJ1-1	TGCGCCAGCAGTGGTGGCCCGGGGGTTTCGACTGAAGCTTTCTTT	CASSGGPGVSTEAFF